Shown below are 27 T cell receptor beta chains from a single sample sequenced in a study of blood T cell repertoires in COVID-19. Repertoires were generated with immunoSEQ multiplex PCR, while TCRdb's copy carries only in-frame clones and drops some. The sample has around 150,000 clones, 81% seen once; the top ten hold about a tenth. Sequencing was done on a sample of peripheral blood. The receptors originated from a human donor in a cohort sampled during active COVID-19.

The CDR3 reads CASSDSAGGDYNEQFF. The CDR3 DNA follows: TGTGCCAGCAGTGACTCCGCCGGGGGGGATTACAATGAGCAGTTCTTC. The V gene is TRBV6-4, the J gene TRBJ2-1; 8 bases agree with TRBD2. The CDR3 contains 16 residues. Germline V gene lookup returns CDR1 MRHNA and CDR2 SNTAGT. With V trimmed by 0 bases and J by 4 bases, 5 bases remained unmatched.

The gene calls are TRBV9 and TRBJ2-1; 11 bases are shared with TRBD2. This CDR3 has 19 amino acids. Germline V gene data show CDR1 as SGDLS and CDR2 as YYNGEE. The V gene end was trimmed by 0 bases and the J gene end by 7 bases; junction bases not matched to a gene: 15. The CDR3 is CASSVEGGLAGGIRNEQFF. The CDR3 DNA follows: TGTGCCAGCAGCGTAGAGGGCGGTCTAGCGGGGGGAATAAGGAATGAGCAGTTCTTC.

The V and J genes are TRBV6-6 and TRBJ1-3, with 7 bases aligning to TRBD1. Trimming cost V 5 bases and J 7 bases; bases outside gene matches: 8. This CDR3 has 14 residues. The V gene's germline CDR1 is MNHNY and CDR2 SVGAGI (reference sequence). The CDR3 DNA reads TGTGCCAGCAGTGACACAGGGGATGGGAACACCATATATTTT. As protein: CASSDTGDGNTIYF.

This clone was recorded at least ten times. The chain joins TRBV28 to TRBJ1-2; 7 bases line up with TRBD1. CDR3 length equals 12 residues. CDR1 is MDHEN, CDR2 SYDVKM, per germline. Trimming removed 3 bases from V and 7 bases from J; junction bases left unmatched: 2. The DNA for the CDR3 is TGTGCCAGCAGTTTGGGGACAGCTGGCTACACCTTC. This encodes CASSLGTAGYTF.

The chain carries TRBV30 and TRBJ2-7, with 8 nucleotides matching TRBD1. CDR1 is GTSNPN, CDR2 SVGIG, per germline (reference sequence). The CDR3 sequence is 13 residues long. Trimming at V came to 2 bases and at J to 6 bases, leaving 6 bases not matched to a gene. The CDR3, as DNA: TGTGCCTGGAGTTGGGGTACAGGGGGCGAGCAGTACTTC. Amino acid sequence: CAWSWGTGGEQYF. Full variable domain (outside the CDR3, taken from reference TRBV30 and TRBJ2-7): SQTIHQWPATLVQPVGSPLSLECTVEGTSNPNLYWYRQAAGRGLQLLFYSVGIGQISSEVPQNLSASRPQDRQFILSSKKLLLSDSGFYLCAWSWGTGGEQYFGPGTRLTVT.

Regarding this clone: An end of the junction does not agree with germline; a read error may underlie this. V usage is TRBV29-1 and J usage is TRBJ1-2; no firm D call. Germline V lookup: CDR1 SQVTM, CDR2 ANQGSEA. CDR3 length equals 11 residues. In DNA form, the CDR3 reads TGCAGCTACACTATGAACTACGGCTACACCTTC. This encodes CSYTMNYGYTF.

This chain uses TRBV7-6 with TRBJ2-7, with 7 positions matching TRBD1. Germline V gene sequence: CDR1 SGHVS, CDR2 FNYEAQ. The V gene end was trimmed by 3 bases and the J gene end by 5 bases; junction bases not matched to a gene: 4. The CDR3 runs to 13 residues. The CDR3 sequence is CASSLYRGNEQYF. As DNA, the CDR3 is TGTGCCAGCAGCTTGTACAGGGGCAACGAGCAGTACTTC.

V is TRBV18 and J is TRBJ2-1; D may be TRBD2 (6 bases). This CDR3 has 14 residues. V was trimmed by 8 bases and J by 8 bases, leaving 19 bases between them. Germline lookup yields CDR1 KGHSH and CDR2 LQKENI. In nucleotides, the CDR3 is TGTGCCAGCCAGGTTCTTTCGGGGGAAGATGAGCAGTTCTTC. It yields the protein CASQVLSGEDEQFF.

The rearrangement links TRBV5-4 to TRBJ1-6; maybe TRBD1 (5 bases). The length of the CDR3 is 14 residues. CDR1 is SGHNT, CDR2 YYREEE, per germline (reference sequence). V lost 4 bases and J 10 bases, leaving 15 bases between the germline ends. CDR3 protein: CASSPGAVDSPLHF. The CDR3 DNA is TGTGCCAGCAGCCCTGGGGCCGTTGACTCACCCCTCCACTTT.

This clone showed up just once. The chain employs TRBV28 and TRBJ1-2, with 8 bases that match TRBD1. Germline CDR1 reads MDHEN; CDR2 reads SYDVKM. V shed 7 bases and J 2 bases; nucleotides not matched to a gene: 3. The CDR3 covers 13 residues. CDR3 loop: CASKDRDNYGYTF. The CDR3 DNA reads TGTGCCAGCAAGGACAGGGACAACTATGGCTACACCTTC.

This chain links TRBV12-5 with TRBJ1-5, with 8 bases identical to TRBD1. CDR1 and CDR2 (germline): LGHNT, FRNRAP. This CDR3 comprises 14 residues. J lost 7 bases, V lost 4 bases, and 6 bases had no gene match. The CDR3 sequence is CASGSKQGEQPQHF. DNA of the CDR3: TGTGCTAGTGGTTCCAAACAGGGGGAACAGCCCCAGCATTTT.

CDR3 bases: TGTGCCAGCAGTCTCTTAAACCAAGAGACCCAGTACTTC. It yields the protein CASSLLNQETQYF. The rearrangement uses TRBV27 and TRBJ2-5; D uncertain. Deletions cut 5 bases from V and 0 bases from J, with 7 bases between. CDR1 and CDR2 from the germline V gene are MNHEY and SMNVEV (reference sequence). There are 13 residues in the CDR3.

The chain has TRBV6-4 and TRBJ1-1; D might be TRBD1 (6 bases). Germline V gene lookup returns CDR1 MRHNA and CDR2 SNTAGT. Trimming took 3 bases from V and 4 from J, leaving 9 bases between them. This CDR3 contains 13 residues. The CDR3 DNA is TGTGCCAGCAGTGAAGTCAGGGGCACTGAAGCTTTCTTT. Translated: CASSEVRGTEAFF.

The rearrangement uses TRBV27 and TRBJ1-2; no clear D. Trimming removed 3 bases from V and 4 bases from J, with 9 bases in between. Germline CDR1 and CDR2: MNHEY and SMNVEV (reference sequence). This CDR3 is built from 13 residues. CDR3 protein: CASSFAQSYGYTF. For the CDR3, the DNA is TGTGCCAGCAGTTTTGCACAGAGCTATGGCTACACCTTC.

This chain uses TRBV4-1 with TRBJ2-3; possibly TRBD2 for D (5 bases). V shed 1 base and J shed 8 bases, with 10 bases lying between them. This CDR3 spans 13 amino acids. Germline values: CDR1 MGHRA, CDR2 YSYEKL. The CDR3 nucleotides read TGCGCCAGCAGCCAAGTGGGAGTTGGTACGCAGTATTTT. Translated: CASSQVGVGTQYF.

The chain joins TRBV2 to TRBJ2-7; perhaps TRBD2 as D (6 bases). The CDR3 runs to 13 residues. Deletions cut 2 bases from V and 3 bases from J, with 8 bases between. The V gene's germline CDR1 is SNHLY and CDR2 FYNNEI. The CDR3, as DNA: TGTGCCAGCAGTGAAACTAGCAGCTACGAGCAGTACTTC. It is translated as CASSETSSYEQYF.

This clone was seen more than once but under ten times. The chain couples TRBV18 to TRBJ2-7, with D possibly matching TRBD2 (5 bases). The germline V gene has CDR1 KGHSH and CDR2 LQKENI. The CDR3 contains 14 residues. Trimming left V 0 bases short and J 3 bases short, with 9 bases between. CDR3 sequence: CASSPPRAIYEQYF. The CDR3 coding sequence is TGTGCCAGCTCACCACCGCGGGCTATCTACGAGCAGTACTTC.

The gene calls are TRBV28 and TRBJ2-5; TRBD2 might be the D (5 bases). The germline V gene encodes CDR1 MDHEN and CDR2 SYDVKM. The CDR3 contains 13 residues. V shed 4 bases and J shed 5 bases, with 11 bases lying between them. The CDR3 bases are TGTGCCAGCAGTTCCCCCCCGGGGGAGACCCAGTACTTC. Translating it yields CASSSPPGETQYF.

J is TRBJ1-1 and V is TRBV5-6, with D possibly matching TRBD1 (6 bases). CDR1 is SGHDT, CDR2 YYEEEE, per germline. The length of the CDR3 is 13 residues. V was pared by 8 bases and J by 4 bases, with 15 bases between. The CDR3 is CASSQGRATEAFF. DNA for the CDR3: TGTGCCAGTTCACAGGGACGAGCCACTGAAGCTTTCTTT.

The gene calls are TRBV11-2 and TRBJ2-7; D is uncertain. V was shortened by 1 base and J by 7 bases, with 8 bases between the two germline ends. This CDR3 spans 12 amino acids. The germline V gene has CDR1 SGHAT and CDR2 FQNNGV. CDR3 nucleotide sequence: TGTGCCAGCAGCTTAGTTGCACAAGAGCAGTACTTC. Amino acid sequence: CASSLVAQEQYF.

This clone turned up a few times. This chain uses TRBV18 with TRBJ1-5; 8 bases fit TRBD1. This CDR3 has 18 amino acids. CDR1 and CDR2 from the germline V gene are KGHSH and LQKENI. V was pared by 3 bases and J by 6 bases, with 16 bases of the junction left unmatched. CDR3 residues: CASSPLPAQGALRQPQHF. DNA for the CDR3: TGTGCCAGCTCACCTCTGCCGGCGCAGGGGGCTTTACGTCAGCCCCAGCATTTT. Filled out from reference TRBV18 and TRBJ1-5, the complete variable domain reads NAGVMQNPRHLVRRRGQEARLRCSPMKGHSHVYWYRQLPEEGLKFMVYLQKENIIDESGMPKERFSAEFPKEGPSILRIQQVVRGDSAAYFCASSPLPAQGALRQPQHFGDGTRLSIL.

The chain links TRBV2 to TRBJ2-2, with 8 bases fitting TRBD2. Germline V CDR1 and CDR2: SNHLY, FYNNEI. This CDR3 is built from 15 residues. Losses at the gene ends were 6 bases for V and 4 bases for J; bases not matched to a gene: 7. In DNA, the CDR3 is TGTGCCAGCAGAGCCGGACTAGCTACCACCGGGGAGCTGTTTTTT. Residues: CASRAGLATTGELFF.

The chain joins TRBV6-5 to TRBJ2-1, with 12 bases identical to TRBD2. J was trimmed by 8 bases and V by 2 bases; bases with no gene match: 7. Germline V gene data show CDR1 as MNHEY and CDR2 as SVGAGI. This CDR3 has 16 amino acids. The CDR3 loop is CASSYVLAGGIDEQFF. The CDR3 DNA is TGTGCCAGCAGTTACGTCCTAGCGGGGGGGATTGATGAGCAGTTCTTC.

The chain combines TRBV7-9 with TRBJ2-2; weak D call: TRBD2 (6 bases). This CDR3 region has 16 residues. Germline values: CDR1 SEHNR, CDR2 FQNEAQ (reference sequence). The V and J ends lost 5 bases and 3 bases respectively, with 16 bases between them. CDR3 residues: CASSPRWRVDTGELFF. In DNA, the CDR3 is TGTGCCAGCAGCCCCCGGTGGAGGGTAGACACCGGGGAGCTGTTTTTT.

The J gene is TRBJ1-1, the V gene TRBV5-4; the D gene is possibly TRBD1 (5 bases). Trimming removed 0 bases from V and 0 bases from J, with 6 bases in between. The CDR3 is 14 amino acids. CDR1 and CDR2 (germline): SGHNT, YYREEE (reference sequence). For the CDR3, the DNA is TGTGCCAGCAGCTTGGAGGGGATGAACACTGAAGCTTTCTTT. Its translation: CASSLEGMNTEAFF.

The chain recombines TRBV4-3 with TRBJ2-3, with D hard to call. Per germline, CDR1 LGHNA and CDR2 YSLEER. The V end lost 6 bases, the J end lost 0 bases, and 7 bases lay between the germline ends. This CDR3 contains 13 residues. CDR3 in DNA: TGCGCCAGCAGTGGTAGCAGCACAGATACGCAGTATTTT. It is translated as CASSGSSTDTQYF.

The rearrangement uses TRBV15 and TRBJ2-7; perhaps TRBD1 as D (6 bases). CDR1 LNHNV and CDR2 YYDKDF come from the germline V gene (reference sequence). V gave up 5 bases and J gave up 2 bases, with 16 bases separating them. This CDR3 contains 15 residues. The CDR3 loop reads CATSSPSGDPYEQYF. The CDR3 DNA reads as TGTGCCACCAGCTCCCCATCAGGGGATCCCTACGAGCAGTACTTC.